This note documents a single T cell receptor (beta chain) sequence. This entry comes from a study of cytomegalovirus exposure and HLA in healthy donors. Primers for the PCR totalled 60 Vbeta and 13 Jbeta. TCRdb's copy holds only in-frame clones and misses some; the assay was immunoSEQ multiplex PCR. The data contain about 150,000 clones, about 80% of them seen just once; the ten biggest clones take up roughly 0.7%. CDR3 length: 15 amino acids. CDR1 is SGHRS and CDR2 is YFSETQ in the germline V gene. Trimming removed 3 bases from V and 6 bases from J; junction bases left unmatched: 9. This chain uses TRBV5-1 with TRBJ2-1, with 7 bases aligning to TRBD1. The TCR originated in a male donor in good health and CMV-seronegative. Material: PBMCs. CDR3 protein: CASSSGQQDPNEQFF. CDR3 nucleotide sequence: TGCGCCAGCAGCTCGGGACAGCAAGACCCCAATGAGCAGTTCTTC.